These 20 T cell receptor beta chains were sequenced from one sample in a study of T-cell memory formation after mild COVID-19. TCRdb ran MiXCR on the 5' RACE reads and lists one entry per CDR3 protein. The table records around 320,000 distinct CDR3 sequences, around 30% of them present only once. The specimen was PBMCs or a T cell subset sorted from them (not recorded which). These receptors all stem from an adult woman who had mild COVID-19 (a few samples of this study predate the infection). Cell type and time point are not known.

This clonotype was seen a few times. This rearrangement joins TRBV18 to TRBJ2-5; no firm D call. Trimming pared 1 base from V and 2 bases from J, leaving 5 bases between. Germline CDR1 KGHSH, CDR2 LQKENI. This CDR3 has 13 amino acids. The DNA for the CDR3 is TGTGCCAGCTCACCACATCCTCAAGAGACCCAGTACTTC. It specifies CASSPHPQETQYF.

In its sample, this clonotype was seen a few times. The V and J genes are TRBV7-6 and TRBJ2-7; D gene uncertain. The ends were cut back, 1 base at V and 0 bases at J, with 13 bases in the middle. The CDR3 has 16 amino acids. Germline V gene sequence: CDR1 SGHVS, CDR2 FNYEAQ. CDR3 in DNA: TGTGCCAGCAGCTTAGAGGACCCACGCAGCTCCTACGAGCAGTACTTC. Residues: CASSLEDPRSSYEQYF. The full variable domain, with the rest looked up from reference TRBV7-6 and TRBJ2-7, is GAGVSQSPRYKVTKRGQDVALRCDPISGHVSLYWYRQALGQGPEFLTYFNYEAQQDKSGLPNDRFSAERPEGSISTLTIQRTEQRDSAMYRCASSLEDPRSSYEQYFGPGTRLTVT.

This clonotype was detected only a few times. V is TRBV29-1 and J is TRBJ2-7; 9 bases are a match to TRBD1. The CDR3 spans 15 residues. Germline lookup yields CDR1 SQVTM and CDR2 ANQGSEA. V lost 1 base and J lost 2; bases outside the gene matches: 6. The CDR3 sequence: CSVEAGDRVPYEQYF. The CDR3 nucleotides are TGCAGCGTTGAAGCCGGGGACAGGGTCCCCTACGAGCAGTACTTC.

The chain has TRBV5-1 and TRBJ1-1; no firm D call. CDR1 is SGHRS, CDR2 YFSETQ, per germline. This CDR3 comprises 14 residues. V was trimmed by 4 bases and J by 0 bases, leaving 10 bases between them. CDR3 sequence reads: CASSETTLNTEAFF. As DNA, the CDR3 is TGCGCCAGCAGCGAAACCACCTTGAACACTGAAGCTTTCTTT.

This clonotype was counted a few times. The chain recombines TRBV27 with TRBJ2-2; D is possibly TRBD1 (6 bases). The CDR3 contains 14 residues. Trimming left V 4 bases short and J 4 bases short, with 10 bases between. The germline V gene encodes CDR1 MNHEY and CDR2 SMNVEV (reference sequence). The CDR3 DNA is TGTGCCAGCAGTTGGGGGCGAGCCACCGGGGAGCTGTTTTTT. Translated: CASSWGRATGELFF.

This sequence joins TRBV4-3 and TRBJ1-1; tentative D call: TRBD1 (6 bases). The CDR3 totals 15 residues. Germline CDR1 and CDR2: LGHNA and YSLEER. Trimming cost V 0 bases and J 5 bases, with 13 bases left between them. This CDR3 is CASSQDNRAKTEAFF. DNA of the CDR3: TGCGCCAGCAGCCAAGACAACAGGGCTAAGACTGAAGCTTTCTTT.

V is TRBV24-1 and J is TRBJ2-3; D not certain. The CDR3 consists of 12 residues. V lost 2 bases and J 2 bases, leaving 1 base between the germline ends. The V gene's germline CDR1 is KGHDR and CDR2 SFDVKD. The CDR3 spells CATSDYTDTQYF. As DNA, the CDR3 is TGTGCCACCAGTGATTACACAGATACGCAGTATTTT.

This clonotype was seen a handful of times. The chain links TRBV20-1 to TRBJ2-3; 9 bases match TRBD2. V dropped 1 base and J dropped 5; count of bases not matched to a gene: 10. This CDR3 region has 16 residues. Per germline, CDR1 DFQATT and CDR2 SNEGSKA (reference sequence). CDR3 bases: TGCAGTGCTAGAGGGGGCGCGGGAGGGGCGAGAGATACGCAGTATTTT. Its translation is CSARGGAGGARDTQYF.

The chain joins TRBV20-1 to TRBJ1-3, with D maybe TRBD1 (5 bases). The CDR3 totals 16 residues. Between the trimmed V and J ends, which lost 0 bases and 2 bases, there was a span of 14 bases. CDR1 is DFQATT and CDR2 is SNEGSKA in the germline V gene (reference sequence). This CDR3 is CSAREGGLVAGNTIYF. CDR3 coding DNA: TGCAGTGCTAGAGAGGGGGGATTAGTGGCTGGAAACACCATATATTTT.

The chain carries TRBV5-1 and TRBJ2-1, with TRBD1 matching over 7 bases. CDR3 length: 16 residues. The V gene end was trimmed by 1 base and the J gene end by 5 bases; junction bases not matched to a gene: 9. CDR1 and CDR2 from the germline V gene are SGHRS and YFSETQ. The DNA of the CDR3 is TGCGCCAGCAGCTTGTGGGCAGGGGGTATCGACAATGAGCAGTTCTTC. Translating gives CASSLWAGGIDNEQFF.

This clonotype occurred a few times. The chain carries TRBV5-1 and TRBJ2-7; possible D gene TRBD1, 5 bases. In germline, CDR1 is SGHRS, CDR2 YFSETQ. Trimming removed 4 bases from V and 0 bases from J, with 17 bases in between. The CDR3 is 16 amino acids. CDR3 amino acids: CASSPGLGVTSYEQYF. The CDR3 DNA follows: TGCGCCAGCAGCCCCGGTTTAGGGGTGACCTCCTACGAGCAGTACTTC.

With regard to this clonotype: At one end, the junction sequence differs from germline, possibly due to a read error. The rearrangement uses TRBV25-1 and TRBJ1-5; 8 nucleotides align to TRBD1. This CDR3 has 12 residues. CDR1 and CDR2 from the germline V gene are MGHDK and SYGVNS. CDR3 sequence: CASSAPTGAQHF. As DNA, the CDR3 is TGTGCCAGCAGCGCACCGACAGGGGCCCAACATTTT.

The CDR3 sequence: CASSDPGGSPYGYTF. CDR3 nucleotide sequence: TGCGCCAGCAGCGACCCCGGGGGCAGTCCCTATGGCTACACCTTC. The chain recombines TRBV4-1 with TRBJ1-2, with D possibly TRBD1 on 6 matching bases. CDR3 length: 15 residues. CDR1 MGHRA and CDR2 YSYEKL come from the germline V gene. V gave up 5 bases and J gave up 4 bases, with 17 bases separating them.

Many counts were recorded for this clonotype. The chain combines TRBV25-1 with TRBJ1-1; D may be TRBD1 (5 bases). Trimming shortened V by 4 bases and J by 0 bases, and 15 bases separated the two germline ends. The germline V gene has CDR1 MGHDK and CDR2 SYGVNS. This CDR3 spans 16 amino acids. The CDR3 bases are TGTGCCAGCAGTGCCATCCTGGACAACATGAACACTGAAGCTTTCTTT. Translation: CASSAILDNMNTEAFF.

This clonotype was observed a few times. V usage is TRBV29-1 and J usage is TRBJ1-1; a weak D match, TRBD1 (6 bases). The CDR3 has 13 amino acids. Trimming shortened V by 7 bases and J by 5 bases, and 17 bases separated the two germline ends. The germline gives CDR1 SQVTM, CDR2 ANQGSEA. The CDR3 region is CSACSQGRTEAFF. The CDR3 bases are TGCAGCGCTTGTTCGCAGGGGCGGACTGAAGCTTTCTTT.

In the case of this clonotype: A much more abundant neighbour one base away suggests this may be a read error. The chain couples TRBV12-3 or TRBV12-4 to TRBJ1-5, with a possible D match to TRBD1 (5 bases). Trimming removed 4 bases at V and 7 bases at J, with 11 bases between. The CDR3 spans 13 residues. This CDR3 is CASSSGSIQPQHF. The CDR3 nucleotides read TGTGCCAGCAGTTCAGGGTCCATCCAGCCCCAGCATTTT.

The rearrangement uses TRBV7-9 and TRBJ2-7; a possible D gene is TRBD1 (5 bases). CDR1 SEHNR and CDR2 FQNEAQ come from the germline V gene (reference sequence). Trimming stripped 2 bases from V and 5 bases from J, with 13 bases between. The CDR3 extends over 14 amino acids. As DNA, the CDR3 is TGTGCCAGCAGCTTATCACAGGAAGTCCACGAGCAGTACTTC. Its protein is CASSLSQEVHEQYF.

The V gene is TRBV7-3, the J gene TRBJ2-2, with D possibly being TRBD1 (5 bases). CDR1 SGHTA and CDR2 FQGTGA come from the germline V gene. The CDR3 has 16 residues. V shed 1 base and J shed 2 bases, with 11 bases lying between them. The CDR3 here is CASSLRGFLNTGELFF. CDR3 sequence (DNA): TGTGCCAGCAGCTTAAGGGGCTTTCTCAACACCGGGGAGCTGTTTTTT.

The count of this clonotype is one. V is TRBV12-3 or TRBV12-4 and J is TRBJ2-7, with TRBD1 matching over 9 bases. The CDR3 is 13 amino acids. With 7 bases clipped from V and 3 bases from J, the junction kept 4 bases outside the gene matches. In DNA, the CDR3 is TGTGCCAGCAAGATGGACAGGGGCTACGAGCAGTACTTC. It is translated as CASKMDRGYEQYF.

The chain carries TRBV6-4 and TRBJ1-3; 8 bases line up with TRBD1. J gave up 1 base and V 6 bases, and 5 bases lay outside the gene matches. CDR1 and CDR2 from the germline V gene are MRHNA and SNTAGT. This CDR3 region has 15 residues. In nucleotides, the CDR3 is TGTGCCAGCAGCGGACAGGGTGATTCTGGAAACACCATATATTTT. It specifies CASSGQGDSGNTIYF.